The TCR beta chain described here comes from a study of T-cell memory formation after mild COVID-19. Study-level background: TCR clusters were largely donor specific.

Unmatched junction bases numbered 6, after V lost 3 bases and J lost 8 bases. In germline, CDR1 is KGHDR, CDR2 SFDVKD. This CDR3 spans 17 amino acids. Via MiXCR, TCRdb re-called the 5' RACE reads, giving one row per CDR3 protein. Here the sample spans 180,000 or so distinct CDR3 sequences, 15% to 20% being singletons. Notes on this clonotype: As yet, its antigen is unknown.

Study-wide points: Clones that contracted from day 15 to 85 were balanced CD4/CD8, while later expanders leaned CD4+. Nothing confirmed that second-wave clones peaking on day 37 were specific for SARS-CoV-2. Contracting clones localized mainly to CM and EM when CD4+ and mainly to EMRA when CD8+.

The source is an adult woman who had mild COVID-19 (a few samples of this study predate the infection). Cell type and time point are not known. The sequenced sample consisted of PBMCs or a T cell subset sorted from them (not recorded which). The genes are TRBV24-1 and TRBJ2-1; 16 bases fit TRBD2. The CDR3 region has the DNA TGTGCCACCAGTGATCCCGGGACTAGCGGGGGGGCGGATGAGCAGTTCTTC. Translated: CATSDPGTSGGADEQFF.